The 10 T cell receptor beta chains below were found in one sample sequenced in a study of beta chain features in type 1 diabetes. Expressed TCRB transcripts got sequenced, as all isolated RNA was reverse transcribed. Produced via immunoSEQ multiplex PCR; TCRdb's table is partial and in-frame only. The sample records about 700,000 clones, around 15% being singletons. These receptors lack a known antigen. Study results and caveats: TCRB CDR3s were moderately but significantly shorter in Type 1 diabetes patients in all four CD4+ subsets.

Input material: naive CD4+ T cells from blood. These receptors originate from a man aged 18 to 30 with type 1 diabetes.

This clone was seen a few times. The chain uses TRBV11-3 and TRBJ2-1; possible D gene TRBD2, 5 bases. The V gene's germline CDR1 is SGHNT and CDR2 YENEEA. The V gene lost 0 bases and the J gene lost 6 bases, with 6 bases spanning the gap. This CDR3 has 13 residues. The CDR3 is CASSLEEGNEQFF. CDR3 nucleotides: TGTGCCAGCAGCTTAGAAGAGGGCAATGAGCAGTTCTTC.

This chain links TRBV11-3 with TRBJ2-3, with 7 bases fitting TRBD1. Germline V gene sequence: CDR1 SGHNT, CDR2 YENEEA. This CDR3 has 14 residues. J lost 4 bases, V lost 5 bases, and 6 bases had no gene match. The DNA of the CDR3 is TGTGCCAGCAGCCTGACAGGGCTCGCAGATACGCAGTATTTT. Translating it yields CASSLTGLADTQYF.

The gene calls are TRBV6-5 and TRBJ1-2; 12 bases match TRBD1. V gave up 6 bases and J gave up 2 bases; unmatched junction bases: 1. The V gene's germline CDR1 is MNHEY and CDR2 SVGAGI. This CDR3 comprises 14 residues. CDR3 nucleotide sequence: TGTGCCAGCAGGGGACAGGGGGCGAACTATGGCTACACCTTC. Protein product: CASRGQGANYGYTF.

This clone was picked up a small number of times. The genes are TRBV29-1 and TRBJ2-1; possible D gene TRBD1, 5 bases. The CDR3 has 13 amino acids. Germline CDR1 reads SQVTM; CDR2 reads ANQGSEA. V lost 4 bases and J 4 bases, leaving 11 bases between the germline ends. CDR3 sequence: CSVAGRVYNEQFF. CDR3 bases: TGCAGCGTTGCGGGCAGGGTATACAATGAGCAGTTCTTC.

This clone was observed a few times. The V gene is TRBV7-9, the J gene TRBJ2-5; 7 nucleotides agree with TRBD2. Per the germline V gene, CDR1 is SEHNR and CDR2 is FQNEAQ (reference sequence). With V trimmed by 1 base and J by 5 bases, 10 bases remained unmatched. CDR3 length equals 16 residues. The CDR3 reads CASSLDLPAGWETQYF. In nucleotides, the CDR3 is TGTGCCAGCAGCTTAGACCTGCCAGCGGGGTGGGAGACCCAGTACTTC.

This clone was counted between two and nine times. V gene TRBV7-2 combines with J gene TRBJ2-6, with TRBD1 as a possible D gene (6 bases). CDR1 is SGHTA, CDR2 FQGNSA, per germline. Trimming took 2 bases from V and 2 from J, leaving 7 bases between them. There are 15 residues in the CDR3. Here the CDR3 reads CASSLRGTGANVLTF. CDR3 DNA sequence: TGTGCCAGCAGCTTAAGGGGGACTGGGGCCAACGTCCTGACTTTC.

This clone was seen a handful of times. This chain connects TRBV5-4 to TRBJ1-2; 7 bases fit TRBD1. Germline V gene data show CDR1 as SGHNT and CDR2 as YYREEE (reference sequence). The CDR3 is 14 residues long. Trimming cost V 3 bases and J 6 bases; bases outside gene matches: 8. CDR3 residues: CASSSPRGNDGYTF. CDR3 nucleotides: TGTGCCAGCAGCTCACCCAGGGGGAACGATGGCTACACCTTC.

V usage is TRBV10-3 and J usage is TRBJ2-6; no clear D gene. Germline-derived CDR1 and CDR2 are ENHRY and SYGVKD. The CDR3 is 17 amino acids. V shed 3 bases and J shed 0 bases, with 12 bases lying between them. CDR3 DNA: TGTGCCATCAGTGAAGGCCCAATCCCCTCTGGGGCCAACGTCCTGACTTTC. As protein: CAISEGPIPSGANVLTF.

This clone was detected only a few times. The chain links TRBV9 to TRBJ2-3, with no clear D. The CDR3 consists of 14 residues. The germline CDR1 and CDR2 sequences are SGDLS and YYNGEE. V lost 1 base, J lost 6 bases, and 12 bases lay in between. In DNA, the CDR3 is TGTGCCAGCAGCGTAAGACCTCCCCCGGATACGCAGTATTTT. Amino acids: CASSVRPPPDTQYF.

This clone showed up just a few times. The chain joins TRBV6-4 to TRBJ1-5, with a weak D call TRBD1 (5 bases). The CDR3 spans 12 residues. Germline CDR1 and CDR2: MRHNA and SNTAGT. V dropped 10 bases and J dropped 9 bases, with 16 bases sitting between them. This chain's CDR3 is CATGTSGGPQHF. CDR3 in DNA: TGTGCCACCGGGACGTCCGGAGGGCCCCAGCATTTT.